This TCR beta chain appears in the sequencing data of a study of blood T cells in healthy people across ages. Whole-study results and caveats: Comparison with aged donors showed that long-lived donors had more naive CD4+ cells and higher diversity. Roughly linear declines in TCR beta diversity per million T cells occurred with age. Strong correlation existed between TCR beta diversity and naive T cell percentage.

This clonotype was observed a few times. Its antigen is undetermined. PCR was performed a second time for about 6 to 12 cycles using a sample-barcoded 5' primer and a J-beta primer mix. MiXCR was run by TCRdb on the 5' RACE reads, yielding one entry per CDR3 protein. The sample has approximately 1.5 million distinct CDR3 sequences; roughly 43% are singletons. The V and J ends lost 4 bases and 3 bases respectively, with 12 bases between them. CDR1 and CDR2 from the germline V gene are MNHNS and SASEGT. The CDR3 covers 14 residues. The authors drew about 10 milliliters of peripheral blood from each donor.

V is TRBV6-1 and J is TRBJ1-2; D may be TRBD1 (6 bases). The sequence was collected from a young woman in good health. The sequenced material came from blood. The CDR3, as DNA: TGTGCCAGCAGTGTGCAGGACAGAGACTATGGCTACACCTTC. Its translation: CASSVQDRDYGYTF.